This T cell receptor beta chain appears in the sequencing data of a study of blood T cells in healthy people across ages. Researchers isolated at least 6 million PBMCs per sample. This clonotype was seen a few times. Through a sample-barcoded 5' primer and a J-beta primer mix, a second PCR was run for roughly 6 to 11 cycles. Carrying 12 random nucleotides, a template-switch adaptor labeled each individual cDNA molecule. At least 2.5 million CDR3-containing paired-end reads were obtained per sample. MiXCR was run by TCRdb on the 5' RACE reads, yielding one entry per CDR3 protein. The repertoire has roughly 720,000 distinct CDR3 sequences, 50% to 65% of them found once; the top ten carry 41%. The receptor was isolated from a man older than 75 in good health. Source material: blood.

The CDR3 sequence is CASSSYRYEQYF. Written as DNA, the CDR3 is TGTGCCAGCAGTTCTTACAGATACGAGCAGTACTTC. The V gene is TRBV28, the J gene TRBJ2-7; no clear D. The CDR3 runs to 12 residues. CDR1 is MDHEN, CDR2 SYDVKM, per germline. Trimming pared 4 bases from V and 4 bases from J, leaving 8 bases between.